This T cell receptor beta chain was sequenced in a study of T cell responses to AZD1222 COVID-19 vaccine. TCRdb's table, derived via immunoSEQ multiplex PCR, lists solely in-frame clones and lacks some. The table records roughly 70,000 clones, roughly 85% of them present only once. Trimming took 3 bases from V and 1 from J, leaving 9 bases between them. The length of the CDR3 is 14 residues. Germline V gene sequence: CDR1 MNHNY, CDR2 SVGAGI (reference sequence). Here the sequenced sample was peripheral blood, taken on day 0 of AZD1222 vaccination. The clonotype originates from an adult in good health. This chain links TRBV6-6 with TRBJ1-1, with D maybe TRBD1 (5 bases). The CDR3 bases are TGTGCCAGCAGTTATGACAGCTCGAACACTGAAGCTTTCTTT. Protein: CASSYDSSNTEAFF.